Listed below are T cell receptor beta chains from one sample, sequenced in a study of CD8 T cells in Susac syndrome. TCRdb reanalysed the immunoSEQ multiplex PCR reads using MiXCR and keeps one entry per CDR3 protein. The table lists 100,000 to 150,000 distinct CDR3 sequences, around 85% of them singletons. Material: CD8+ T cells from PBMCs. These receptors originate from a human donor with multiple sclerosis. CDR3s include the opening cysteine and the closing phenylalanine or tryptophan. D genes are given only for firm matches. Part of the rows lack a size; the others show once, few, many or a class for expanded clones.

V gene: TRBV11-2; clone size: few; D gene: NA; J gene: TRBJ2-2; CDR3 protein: CASSFRPQGPTGELFF; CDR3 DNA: TGTGCCAGCAGCTTTCGGCCCCAGGGCCCAACTGGGGAGCTGTTTTTT
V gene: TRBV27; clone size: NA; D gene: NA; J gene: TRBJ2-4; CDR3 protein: CASSSRTALAKNIQYF; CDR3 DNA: TGTGCCAGCAGTTCGCGGACAGCCCTAGCCAAAAACATTCAGTACTTC
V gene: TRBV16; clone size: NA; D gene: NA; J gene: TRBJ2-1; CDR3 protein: CASSQLSARENEQFF; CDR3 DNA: TGTGCCAGCAGCCAATTATCAGCCAGGGAGAATGAGCAGTTCTTC
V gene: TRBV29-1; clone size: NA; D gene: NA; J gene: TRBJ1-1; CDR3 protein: CSVAGDTEAFF; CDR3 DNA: TGCAGCGTTGCGGGTGACACTGAAGCTTTCTTT
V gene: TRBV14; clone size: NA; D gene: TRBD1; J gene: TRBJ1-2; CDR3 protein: CASSLLLAGGVGGYTF; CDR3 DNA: TGTGCCAGCAGCCTCTTACTTGCAGGGGGCGTTGGTGGCTACACCTTC
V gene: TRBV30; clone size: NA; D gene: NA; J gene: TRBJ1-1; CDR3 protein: CAGGPGQIGAFF; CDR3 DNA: TGTGCCGGGGGCCCTGGTCAGATCGGAGCTTTCTTT
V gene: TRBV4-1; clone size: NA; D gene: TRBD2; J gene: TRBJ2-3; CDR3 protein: CASSQAGGGGTDTQYF; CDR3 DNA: TGCGCCAGCAGCCAAGCGGGGGGAGGAGGCACAGATACGCAGTATTTT
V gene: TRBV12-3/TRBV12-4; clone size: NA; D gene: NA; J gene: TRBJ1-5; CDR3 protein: CASSFAGTGQPQHF; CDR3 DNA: TGTGCCAGCAGTTTCGCAGGGACGGGTCAGCCCCAGCATTTT
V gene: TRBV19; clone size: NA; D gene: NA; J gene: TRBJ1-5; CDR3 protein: CASSGRDGYSNQPQHF; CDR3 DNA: TGTGCCAGTAGTGGCCGGGACGGTTATAGCAATCAGCCCCAGCATTTT
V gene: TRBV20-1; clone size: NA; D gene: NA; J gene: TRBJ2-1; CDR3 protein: CSARDFRLRSYNEQFF; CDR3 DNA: TGCAGTGCTAGAGATTTCAGGTTGAGGTCCTACAATGAGCAGTTCTTC
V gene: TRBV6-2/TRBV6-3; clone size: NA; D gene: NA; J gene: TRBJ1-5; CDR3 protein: CASNAGDSNQPQHF; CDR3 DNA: TGTGCCAGCAATGCAGGGGATAGCAATCAGCCCCAGCATTTT
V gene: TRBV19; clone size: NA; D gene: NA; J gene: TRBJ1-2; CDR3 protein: CASSSSGYGYTF; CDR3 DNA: TGTGCCAGTAGTAGTTCGGGATATGGCTACACCTTC
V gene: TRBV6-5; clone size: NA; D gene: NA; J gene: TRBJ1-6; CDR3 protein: CASRDGGEESPLHF; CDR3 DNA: TGTGCCAGCAGGGATGGGGGCGAGGAGTCACCCCTCCACTTT
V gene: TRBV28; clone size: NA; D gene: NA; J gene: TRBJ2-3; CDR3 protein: CASSSPVGVRATSTDTQYF; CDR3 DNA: TGTGCCAGCAGTTCGCCGGTTGGTGTCCGGGCCACAAGCACAGATACGCAGTATTTT
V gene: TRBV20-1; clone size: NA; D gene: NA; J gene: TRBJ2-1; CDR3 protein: CSARDPTTPTVGNNEQFF; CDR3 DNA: TGCAGTGCTAGAGATCCAACAACACCCACAGTTGGGAACAATGAGCAGTTCTTC
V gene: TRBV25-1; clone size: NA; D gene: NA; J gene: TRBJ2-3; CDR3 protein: CASSPSPLTTDTDTQYF; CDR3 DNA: TGTGCCAGCTCCCCGTCCCCCCTGACTACTGACACAGATACGCAGTATTTT
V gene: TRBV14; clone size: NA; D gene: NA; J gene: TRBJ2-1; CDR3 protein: CASSQIAVFNEQFF; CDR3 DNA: TGTGCCAGCAGCCAAATTGCGGTTTTCAATGAGCAGTTCTTC
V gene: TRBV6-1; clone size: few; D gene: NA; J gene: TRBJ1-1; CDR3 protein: CASSRRDDFPEAFF; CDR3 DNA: TGTGCCAGCAGCAGGAGGGACGATTTTCCTGAAGCTTTCTTT
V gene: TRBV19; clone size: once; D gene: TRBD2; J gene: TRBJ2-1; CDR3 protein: CASSIASGSSYNEQFF; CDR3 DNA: TGTGCCAGTAGTATAGCTAGCGGGAGCTCCTACAATGAGCAGTTCTTC
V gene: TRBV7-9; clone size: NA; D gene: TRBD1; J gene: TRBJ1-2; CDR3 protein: CASSTRTGVLYGYTF; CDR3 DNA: TGTGCCAGCAGCACCCGGACAGGAGTACTCTATGGCTACACCTTC
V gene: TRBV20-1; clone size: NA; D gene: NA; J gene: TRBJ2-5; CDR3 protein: CSAIHRAALNPQETQYF; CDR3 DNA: TGCAGTGCTATCCACCGAGCGGCACTTAACCCTCAAGAGACCCAGTACTTC
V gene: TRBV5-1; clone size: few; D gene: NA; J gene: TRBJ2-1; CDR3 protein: CASSLLTGSYNEQFF; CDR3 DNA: TGCGCCAGCAGCTTGCTGACAGGATCCTACAATGAGCAGTTCTTC
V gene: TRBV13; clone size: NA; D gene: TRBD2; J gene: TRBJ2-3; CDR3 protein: CASSPPGREIPDTQYF; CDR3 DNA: TGTGCCAGCAGCCCCCCTGGGCGGGAGATCCCAGATACGCAGTATTTT
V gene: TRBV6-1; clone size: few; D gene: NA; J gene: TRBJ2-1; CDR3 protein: CASTPMKAGEQFF; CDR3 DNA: TGTGCCAGCACACCCATGAAAGCAGGGGAGCAGTTCTTC
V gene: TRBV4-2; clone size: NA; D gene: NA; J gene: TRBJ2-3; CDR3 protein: CASSQEKLGPSTDTQYF; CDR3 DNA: TGTGCCAGCAGCCAGGAGAAACTTGGCCCTAGCACAGATACGCAGTATTTT
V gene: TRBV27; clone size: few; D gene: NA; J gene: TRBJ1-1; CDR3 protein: CASSLSGGTEAFF; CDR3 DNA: TGTGCCAGCAGTTTATCGGGGGGCACTGAAGCTTTCTTT
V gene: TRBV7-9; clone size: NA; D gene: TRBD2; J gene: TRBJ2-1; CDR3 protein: CASSPPERGVHNEQFF; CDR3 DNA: TGTGCCAGCAGCCCCCCCGAGCGGGGGGTGCACAATGAGCAGTTCTTC
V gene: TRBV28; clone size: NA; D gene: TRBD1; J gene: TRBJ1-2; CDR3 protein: CASSEKTGPYYGYTF; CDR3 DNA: TGTGCCAGCAGTGAAAAGACAGGGCCGTACTATGGCTACACCTTC
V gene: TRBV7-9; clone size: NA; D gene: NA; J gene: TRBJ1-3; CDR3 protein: CASSLAERGNTIYF; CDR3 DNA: TGTGCCAGCAGCTTAGCTGAACGTGGAAACACCATATATTTT
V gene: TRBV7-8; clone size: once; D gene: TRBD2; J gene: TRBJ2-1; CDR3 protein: CASSHGTSGGNEQFF; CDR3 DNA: TGTGCCAGCAGCCATGGGACTAGCGGGGGGAATGAGCAGTTCTTC
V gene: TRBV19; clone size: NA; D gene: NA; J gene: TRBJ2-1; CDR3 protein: CASRGGQKDEQFF; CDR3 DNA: TGTGCCAGTAGGGGGGGACAGAAGGATGAGCAGTTCTTC
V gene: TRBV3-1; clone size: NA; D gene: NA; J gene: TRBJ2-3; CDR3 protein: CASSQPAGPLGTDTQYF; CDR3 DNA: TGTGCCAGCAGCCAACCGGCGGGTCCTTTGGGGACAGATACGCAGTATTTT
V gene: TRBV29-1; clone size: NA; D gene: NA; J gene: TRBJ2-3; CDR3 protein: CSASQGTGGITDTQYF; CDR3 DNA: TGCAGCGCCTCCCAGGGGACGGGAGGTATCACAGATACGCAGTATTTT
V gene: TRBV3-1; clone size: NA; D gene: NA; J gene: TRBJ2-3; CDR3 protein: CASSQDFGRDITDTQYF; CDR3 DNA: TGTGCCAGCAGCCAAGATTTCGGCAGGGACATCACAGATACGCAGTATTTT
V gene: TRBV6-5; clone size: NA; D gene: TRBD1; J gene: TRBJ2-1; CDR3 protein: CASSQPGTGGNEQFF; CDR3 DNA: TGTGCCAGCAGCCAGCCCGGGACAGGGGGCAATGAGCAGTTCTTC
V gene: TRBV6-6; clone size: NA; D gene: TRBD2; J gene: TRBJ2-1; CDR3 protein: CASSVTGTTYNEQFF; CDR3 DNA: TGTGCCAGCAGTGTCACCGGGACTACCTACAATGAGCAGTTCTTC
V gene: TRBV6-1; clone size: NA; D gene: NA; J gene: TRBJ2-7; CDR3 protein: CATLGILGHDYEQYF; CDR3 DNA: TGTGCCACCCTAGGAATCTTGGGACACGACTACGAGCAGTACTTC
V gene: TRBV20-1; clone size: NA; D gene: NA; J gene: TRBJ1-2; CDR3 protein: CSARRGKGVYGYTF; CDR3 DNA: TGCAGTGCTAGACGGGGAAAGGGGGTCTATGGCTACACCTTC
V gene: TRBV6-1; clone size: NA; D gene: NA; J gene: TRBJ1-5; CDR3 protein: CASSEGGGWLMDQPQHF; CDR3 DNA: TGTGCCAGCAGTGAAGGGGGGGGATGGCTCATGGATCAGCCCCAGCATTTT
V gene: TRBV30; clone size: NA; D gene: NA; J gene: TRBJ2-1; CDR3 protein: CAWNLEGTPFIEQFF; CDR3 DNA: TGTGCCTGGAATTTGGAGGGGACCCCGTTCATTGAGCAGTTCTTC
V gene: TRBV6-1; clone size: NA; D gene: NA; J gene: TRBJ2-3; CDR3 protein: CASRGTSYPPDTQYF; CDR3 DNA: TGTGCCAGCAGGGGAACTAGCTACCCTCCAGATACGCAGTATTTT
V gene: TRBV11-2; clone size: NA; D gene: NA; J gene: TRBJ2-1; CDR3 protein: CASSDDSNEQFF; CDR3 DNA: TGTGCCAGCAGCGACGACAGTAATGAGCAGTTCTTC
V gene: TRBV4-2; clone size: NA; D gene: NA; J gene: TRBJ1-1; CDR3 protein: CASSQYGSEAFF; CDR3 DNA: TGTGCCAGCAGCCAGTATGGTTCAGAAGCTTTCTTT
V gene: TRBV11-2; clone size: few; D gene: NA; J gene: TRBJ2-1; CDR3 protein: CASSLVRGGYNEQFF; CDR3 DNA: TGTGCCAGCAGCTTAGTGAGGGGTGGCTACAATGAGCAGTTCTTC
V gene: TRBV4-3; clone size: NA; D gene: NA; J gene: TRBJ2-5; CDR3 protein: CASSQGRAGAQETQYF; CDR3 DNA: TGCGCCAGCAGCCAAGGGCGGGCAGGGGCTCAGGAGACCCAGTACTTC
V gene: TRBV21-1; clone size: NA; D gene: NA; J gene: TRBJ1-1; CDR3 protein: CASSKGPTRGASQGNTEAFF; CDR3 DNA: TGTGCCAGCAGCAAAGGGCCAACCCGGGGGGCCTCTCAGGGGAACACTGAAGCTTTCTTT
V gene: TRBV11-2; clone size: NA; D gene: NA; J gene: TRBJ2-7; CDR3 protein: CASSPGSGSYEQYF; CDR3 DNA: TGTGCCAGCAGTCCGGGGAGCGGGTCCTACGAGCAGTACTTC
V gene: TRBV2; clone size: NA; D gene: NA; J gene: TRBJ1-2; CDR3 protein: CASRRAHGYTF; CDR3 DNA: TGTGCCAGCAGGAGGGCCCATGGCTACACCTTC
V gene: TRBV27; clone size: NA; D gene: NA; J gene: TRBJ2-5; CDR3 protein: CASSPRGPETQYF; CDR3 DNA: TGTGCCAGCAGTCCCAGGGGTCCGGAGACCCAGTACTTC
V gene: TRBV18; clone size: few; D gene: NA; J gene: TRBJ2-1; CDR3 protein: CASSPETSLPHEQFF; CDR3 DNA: TGTGCCAGCTCCCCCGAGACTAGTCTCCCCCATGAGCAGTTCTTC
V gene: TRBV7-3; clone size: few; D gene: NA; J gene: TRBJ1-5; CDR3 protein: CASSFQGNQPQHF; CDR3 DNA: TGTGCCAGCAGCTTTCAGGGGAATCAGCCCCAGCATTTT
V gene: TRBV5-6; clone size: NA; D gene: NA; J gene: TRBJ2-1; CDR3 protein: CASSLEYGDLYNEQFF; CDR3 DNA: TGTGCCAGCAGCTTGGAGTACGGGGATCTATACAATGAGCAGTTCTTC
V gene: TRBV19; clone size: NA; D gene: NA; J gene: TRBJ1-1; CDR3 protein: CASSIGLSNTEAFF; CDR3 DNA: TGTGCCAGTAGTATTGGGCTCTCGAACACTGAAGCTTTCTTT
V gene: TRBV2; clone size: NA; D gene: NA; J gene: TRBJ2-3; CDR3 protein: CASSEPSLVTDTQYF; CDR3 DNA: TGTGCCAGCAGTGAGCCCTCTTTAGTCACAGATACGCAGTATTTT
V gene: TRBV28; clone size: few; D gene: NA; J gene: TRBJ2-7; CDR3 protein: CASRPRDTYEQYF; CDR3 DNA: TGTGCCAGCAGACCTCGGGACACCTACGAGCAGTACTTC